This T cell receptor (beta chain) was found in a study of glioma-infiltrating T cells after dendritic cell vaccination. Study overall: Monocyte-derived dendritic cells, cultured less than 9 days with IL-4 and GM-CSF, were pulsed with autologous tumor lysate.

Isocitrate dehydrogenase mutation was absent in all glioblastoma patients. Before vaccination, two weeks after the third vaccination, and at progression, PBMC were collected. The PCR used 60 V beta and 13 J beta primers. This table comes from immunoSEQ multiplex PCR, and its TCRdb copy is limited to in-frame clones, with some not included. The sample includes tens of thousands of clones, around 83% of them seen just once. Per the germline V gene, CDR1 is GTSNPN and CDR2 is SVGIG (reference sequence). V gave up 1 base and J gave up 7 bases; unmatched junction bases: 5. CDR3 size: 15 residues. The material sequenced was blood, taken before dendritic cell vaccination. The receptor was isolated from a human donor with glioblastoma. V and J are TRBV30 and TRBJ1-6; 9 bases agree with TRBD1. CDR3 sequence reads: CAWSADRGRNSPLHF. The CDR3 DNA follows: TGTGCCTGGAGTGCGGACAGGGGACGGAATTCACCCCTCCACTTT.